This TCR beta chain was recorded in a study of CD8+CD57+ T cells in acquired aplastic anemia (dated by TCRdb to the late 2010s). Study-wide context: DNA extracted from sorted CD4+ and CD8+ cells had a mean of roughly 3.4 ug, with a range of 0.2 to 27.4 ug. A CD8+CD57+ expansion meant a frequency higher than the mean frequency seen in healthy subjects.

Flow cytometry had shown CD8+CD57+ cell expansion in the patients selected for sequencing. Every patient had severe acquired aplastic anemia, diagnosed using the International Study of Aplastic Anemia and Agranulocytosis and Camitta criteria. No therapy had been received by the patients at the time of blood sampling. In the study, sorted CD4+ and CD8+ blood T cells from patients with severe aplastic anemia and from healthy subjects underwent deep sequencing of TCR repertoires. Patients were enrolled under clinicaltrials.gov protocols 00001620, 01623167, 00001397, 00071045, 00081523 and 00961064 in the USA. Ficoll-Paque density gradient centrifugation was used to isolate peripheral blood mononuclear cells. CD4+ and CD8+ T cells were sorted by FACS or magnetic beads before DNA extraction. The germline V gene sets CDR1 to MGHDK and CDR2 to SYGVNS. The CDR3 sequence holds 13 residues, the cysteine and phenylalanine included. The only DNA kept is the CDR3, 39 bases in frame from the first base. Compared with germline, V lacks 3 bases and J lacks 4 bases; bases without a gene match: 2.

This clonotype showed up many times. It has no known antigen specificity. Qualities for individual bases were not recorded, and no much larger clone is one base off. Points the paper makes about the study in general: Patients and healthy controls showed no significant difference in CD8+ Simpson's diversity (P=0.060). Roughly 30 CD8+ CDR3 sequences were shared between patients and controls but appeared highly expressed in patients and within their immunodominant clones.

TCR beta VDJ combination and CDR3 sequence profiling used genomic DNA as the template. An Illumina HiSeq 2000 was the platform used for TCR repertoire sequencing. The original pipeline was this. TRBV/TRBJ rearrangement plots, CDR3 size and DJ length profiles, and Simpson's diversity index were used to evaluate the repertoires. The most abundant DNA sequence in the deep sequencing data was defined as the immunodominant clone. CDR3 amino acid sequences were screened for sharing across subjects and were compared with published repertoires and the VDJdb database. In-frame beta chains were kept once TCRdb had trimmed the public reads at Q25 with fastp and called clones with MiXCR. Here each entry gathers all rows of one CDR3 protein and keeps the most common genes and DNA. The V and J calls come from TCRdb's annotation, not from the publication. The sample contains approximately 190,000 distinct CDR3 sequences, 48% of them found a single time. The ten largest clones take up over 7.5% of the sample.

The rearrangement combines TRBV25-1 with TRBJ1-2; 7 nucleotides in the junction match TRBD1. The sample comprised sorted CD4+, CD8+, or CD8+CD57+ T cells (not recorded which) from PBMCs. The sequence was collected from a human donor with aplastic anemia. The CDR3 region has the sequence CASSEGTAYGYTF. The bases are TGTGCCAGCAGTGAGGGGACAGCCTATGGCTACACCTTC.